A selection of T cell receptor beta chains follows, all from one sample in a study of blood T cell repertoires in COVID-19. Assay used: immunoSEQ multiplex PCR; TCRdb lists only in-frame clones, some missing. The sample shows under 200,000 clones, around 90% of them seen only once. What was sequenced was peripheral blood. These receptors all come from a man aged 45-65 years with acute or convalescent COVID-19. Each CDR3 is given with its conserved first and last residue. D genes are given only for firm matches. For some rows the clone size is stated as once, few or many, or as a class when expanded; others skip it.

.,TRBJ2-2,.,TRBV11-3,TGTGCCAGCAGCTACGAGGGGGCGGGGACCGGGGAGCTGTTTTTT,CASSYEGAGTGELFF
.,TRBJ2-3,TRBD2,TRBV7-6,TGTGCCAGCAGCTTAAGACTAGCGGGGGGTACAGATACGCAGTATTTT,CASSLRLAGGTDTQYF
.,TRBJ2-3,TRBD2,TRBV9,TGTGCCAGCAGCGTCTCTCTAGCGGAAATCAGCACAGATACGCAGTATTTT,CASSVSLAEISTDTQYF
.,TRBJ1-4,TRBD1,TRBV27,TGTGCCAGCAGTAAACAGGGGAGAACTAATGAAAAACTGTTTTTT,CASSKQGRTNEKLFF
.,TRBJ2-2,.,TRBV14,TGTGCCAGCAGGGCGGGATGGACCGGGGAGCTGTTTTTT,CASRAGWTGELFF
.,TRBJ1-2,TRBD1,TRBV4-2,TGTGCCAGCAGCCAAGGACAGGGTAGAGGCTATGGCTACACCTTC,CASSQGQGRGYGYTF
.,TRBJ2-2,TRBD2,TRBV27,TGTGCCAGCAGTTTACGGGTAGCGGGAGCTGGGGAGCTGTTTTTT,CASSLRVAGAGELFF
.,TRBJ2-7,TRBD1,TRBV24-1,TGTGCCACCAGTGATTTTAGACAGGGGGCCTACGAGCAGTACTTC,CATSDFRQGAYEQYF
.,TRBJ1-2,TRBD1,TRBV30,TGTGCCTGGAGTAATGACAGGGTATCCGGCTACACCTTC,CAWSNDRVSGYTF
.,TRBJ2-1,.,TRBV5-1,TGCGCCAGCAGCCGAACTAACGACAATGAGCAGTTCTTC,CASSRTNDNEQFF
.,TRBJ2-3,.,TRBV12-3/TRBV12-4,TGTGCCAGCAGTCGGGACACCACAGATACGCAGTATTTT,CASSRDTTDTQYF
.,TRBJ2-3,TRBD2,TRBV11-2,TGTGCCAGCAGCCCCGGGCGGGGGAGAGGCACAGATACGCAGTATTTT,CASSPGRGRGTDTQYF
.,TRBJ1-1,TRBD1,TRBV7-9,TGTGCCAGCAGCTTAGCACGGGACAGGCCGAACACTGAAGCTTTCTTT,CASSLARDRPNTEAFF
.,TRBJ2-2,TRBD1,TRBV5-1,TGCGCCAGCGGTAGTCAGGGGGCTATCACCGGGGAGCTGTTTTTT,CASGSQGAITGELFF
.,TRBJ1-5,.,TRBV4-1,TGCGCCAGCAGCCATTTAGAAGGGGGCAATCAGCCCCAGCATTTT,CASSHLEGGNQPQHF
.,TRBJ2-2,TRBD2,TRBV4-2,TGTGCCAGCAGCTTTCGAAAAGGCGGGGTAGCGGGTAACACCGGGGAGCTGTTTTTT,CASSFRKGGVAGNTGELFF
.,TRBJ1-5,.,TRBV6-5,TGTGCCAGCAGATTAATGAGATATAGCAATCAGCCCCAGCATTTT,CASRLMRYSNQPQHF
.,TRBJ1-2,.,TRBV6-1,TGTGCCAGCAGTGAAGTCCCAATTTCCCCCCATGGCTACACCTTC,CASSEVPISPHGYTF
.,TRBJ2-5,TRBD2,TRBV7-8,TGTGCCAGCAGCTTACGAGCGGGGGTCATTGAGACCCAGTACTTC,CASSLRAGVIETQYF
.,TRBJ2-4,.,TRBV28,TGTGCCAGCGGGGAACAGGGAAACATTCAGTACTTC,CASGEQGNIQYF
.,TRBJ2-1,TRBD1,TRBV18,TGTGCCAGCTCACCACCTTTACAGGGGAATGAGCAGTTCTTC,CASSPPLQGNEQFF
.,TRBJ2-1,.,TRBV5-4,TGTGCCAGCAGCCCTAAGACAGCTTCCTACAATGAGCAGTTCTTC,CASSPKTASYNEQFF
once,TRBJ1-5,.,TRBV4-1,TGCGCCAGCAGCCAGCTTATGGGAGGGGATCAGCCCCAGCATTTT,CASSQLMGGDQPQHF
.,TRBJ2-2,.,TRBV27,TGTGCCAGCAGACCTAGGAACACCGGGGAGCTGTTTTTT,CASRPRNTGELFF
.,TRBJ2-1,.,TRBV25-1,TGTGCCAGCAAAGCGGGTTACAATGAGCAGTTCTTC,CASKAGYNEQFF
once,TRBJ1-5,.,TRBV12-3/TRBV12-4,TGTGCCAGCAGCCAGGGGATAAATCAGCCCCAGCATTTT,CASSQGINQPQHF